This is a list of T cell receptor beta chains from one sample in a study of T cell repertoires in cytomegalovirus infection. TCRdb re-called the reads with MiXCR, one entry per CDR3 protein. The sample includes 350,000 to 450,000 distinct CDR3 sequences, less than 20% seen only once; the top ten take approximately 10%. Material: PBMCs. All receptors come from a human donor in good health (CMV status not recorded). Some clones in this sample may be carry-over from other donors' samples. Each CDR3 is given with its conserved first and last residue. The D gene is left open where the match is weak. Only some rows state a clone size, as once, few, many or a class for expanded clones.

>TRBV6-1|TRBJ2-1|NA|NA
CASSEVRGNFYNEQFF
TGTGCCAGCAGTGAAGTTAGGGGTAATTTCTACAATGAGCAGTTCTTC
>TRBV19|TRBJ2-1|TRBD2|NA
CASRRETSYNEQFF
TGTGCCAGTAGGCGGGAGACTTCCTACAATGAGCAGTTCTTC
>TRBV29-1|TRBJ2-5|TRBD1|NA
CSVGQGEGSTQYF
TGCAGCGTTGGACAGGGGGAAGGGTCTACCCAGTACTTC
>TRBV5-4|TRBJ2-7|TRBD1|few
CASSIGTGEFYEQYF
TGTGCCAGCAGCATCGGGACAGGGGAATTTTACGAGCAGTACTTC
>TRBV12-3/TRBV12-4|TRBJ2-3|NA|many
CASSSRIGAGGTDTQYF
TGTGCCAGCAGTTCGAGGATAGGGGCAGGCGGCACAGATACGCAGTATTTT
>TRBV2|TRBJ1-6|NA|NA
CASGGVPGTWPLHF
TGTGCCAGCGGAGGCGTCCCCGGAACCTGGCCCCTCCACTTT
>TRBV10-3|TRBJ2-1|NA|NA
CATLPEDRSEQFF
TGTGCCACCCTGCCGGAGGATAGGAGTGAGCAGTTCTTC
>TRBV12-5|TRBJ1-5|NA|NA
CASGLFGGGQPQHF
TGTGCTAGTGGTTTGTTCGGGGGAGGACAGCCCCAGCATTTT
>TRBV6-5|TRBJ1-1|TRBD1|NA
CASSRDRVAFF
TGTGCCAGCAGCCGAGACAGGGTAGCTTTCTTT
>TRBV6-2/TRBV6-3|TRBJ1-5|NA|few
CASSPRGRGQPQHF
TGTGCCAGCAGTCCCAGGGGAAGAGGCCAGCCCCAGCATTTT
>TRBV7-2|TRBJ2-7|NA|many
CASSLDPLYEQYF
TGTGCCAGCAGCTTAGATCCACTTTACGAGCAGTACTTC
>TRBV11-2|TRBJ1-4|NA|few
CASSLQPEEKLFF
TGTGCCAGCAGCTTACAGCCGGAGGAAAAACTGTTTTTT
>TRBV20-1|TRBJ1-2|NA|many
CSARDSGRTNYGYTF
TGCAGTGCTAGAGATTCAGGCCGAACTAACTATGGCTACACCTTC
>TRBV7-8|TRBJ1-4|NA|many
CASSLAVQGGEKLFF
TGTGCCAGCAGCTTAGCCGTGCAGGGTGGTGAAAAACTGTTTTTT
>TRBV7-2|TRBJ2-1|NA|many
CASRQTSRNEQFF
TGTGCCAGCAGACAGACTAGTCGGAATGAGCAGTTCTTC
>TRBV2|TRBJ2-4|TRBD1|few
CASSGVTGTKNIQYF
TGTGCCAGCAGTGGTGTGACAGGGACCAAAAACATTCAGTACTTC
>TRBV7-2|TRBJ2-2|NA|few
CASSRTAGTGELFF
TGTGCCAGCAGCCGGACAGCGGGAACCGGGGAGCTGTTTTTT
>TRBV29-1|TRBJ1-2|NA|few
CSVGPQSPTGTEDYGYTF
TGCAGCGTTGGGCCCCAAAGTCCAACCGGGACGGAAGACTATGGCTACACCTTC
>TRBV7-6|TRBJ2-6|TRBD2|many
CASSNAVGLAGPRANVLTF
TGTGCCAGCAGTAACGCGGTTGGGCTAGCGGGGCCTCGGGCCAACGTCCTGACTTTC
>TRBV7-2|TRBJ2-7|TRBD2|NA
CASSPRLAGKYEQYF
TGTGCCAGCAGCCCGCGACTAGCGGGAAAATACGAGCAGTACTTC
>TRBV5-1|TRBJ2-2|NA|NA
CASRWGLRTGELFF
TGCGCCAGCCGCTGGGGACTGCGAACCGGGGAGCTGTTTTTT
>TRBV14|TRBJ1-5|NA|few
CASSPSEGQPQHF
TGTGCCAGCAGCCCAAGTGAGGGACAGCCCCAGCATTTT
>TRBV5-4|TRBJ2-7|TRBD1|NA
CASRWGQGSGEQYF
TGTGCCAGCAGATGGGGACAGGGATCTGGCGAGCAGTACTTC
>TRBV7-2|TRBJ2-7|NA|many
CASSPRSDYEQYF
TGTGCCAGCAGCCCCAGGAGTGACTACGAGCAGTACTTC
>TRBV12-3/TRBV12-4|TRBJ2-7|TRBD2|many
CASRKREGPHEQYF
TGTGCCAGCAGGAAGCGGGAGGGCCCCCACGAGCAGTACTTC
>TRBV28|TRBJ2-5|NA|NA
CASIQGGDQYF
TGTGCCAGCATCCAGGGGGGGGACCAGTACTTC
>TRBV5-1|TRBJ2-7|NA|NA
CASREGVYEQYF
TGCGCCAGCAGGGAAGGGGTTTACGAGCAGTACTTC
>TRBV7-8|TRBJ2-3|NA|many
CASSLMGSSTDTQYF
TGTGCCAGCAGCTTAATGGGCTCTTCCACAGATACGCAGTATTTT
>TRBV20-1|TRBJ2-1|NA|NA
CSAHGEGKGVEQFF
TGCAGTGCTCATGGGGAGGGAAAGGGGGTTGAGCAGTTCTTC
>TRBV7-2|TRBJ1-5|TRBD1|many
CASSSTKTGGQSQHF
TGTGCCAGCAGCTCCACTAAGACAGGGGGGCAGAGCCAGCATTTT
>TRBV4-3|TRBJ2-3|TRBD2|NA
CASSQFLGGRTDTQYF
TGCGCCAGCAGCCAATTCCTGGGCGGGAGGACCGATACGCAGTATTTT
>TRBV6-2/TRBV6-3|TRBJ2-1|TRBD2|NA
CASSSGLAGGSQFF
TGTGCCAGCAGCTCGGGACTAGCGGGAGGATCGCAGTTCTTC
>TRBV20-1|TRBJ2-5|NA|few
CSARVGHQETQYF
TGCAGTGCTAGGGTGGGACACCAAGAGACCCAGTACTTC
>TRBV5-5|TRBJ2-1|NA|NA
CASSPFPPGILGNEQFF
TGTGCCAGCAGCCCCTTCCCTCCGGGTATCCTCGGGAATGAGCAGTTCTTC
>TRBV20-1|TRBJ2-7|TRBD2|NA
CSADVAGGYEQYF
TGCAGTGCGGATGTAGCGGGAGGTTACGAGCAGTACTTC
>TRBV7-2|TRBJ2-1|NA|NA
CASSLREVEQFF
TGTGCCAGCAGCTTAAGAGAGGTTGAGCAGTTCTTC
>TRBV7-9|TRBJ2-7|TRBD2|NA
CASSPLLGGYYEQYF
TGTGCCAGCAGCCCCTTGTTGGGAGGGTACTACGAGCAGTACTTC
>TRBV18|TRBJ1-5|NA|few
CASSPLASNQPQHF
TGTGCCAGCTCACCCCTGGCTAGCAATCAGCCCCAGCATTTT
>TRBV9|TRBJ1-1|NA|few
CASSVGPPLTEAFF
TGTGCCAGCAGCGTAGGGCCGCCCCTTACTGAAGCTTTCTTT
>TRBV7-9|TRBJ2-3|TRBD1|many
CASSDLGQAKDTQYF
TGTGCCAGCAGCGACCTAGGACAGGCGAAAGATACGCAGTATTTT
>TRBV7-2|TRBJ2-7|TRBD2|many
CASSLSGLAGVRAYEQYF
TGTGCCAGCAGCTTATCCGGACTAGCGGGTGTTAGGGCCTACGAGCAGTACTTC
>TRBV12-3/TRBV12-4|TRBJ1-1|NA|few
CASSGRRLGPFF
TGTGCCAGCAGTGGCCGACGGCTAGGGCCTTTCTTT
>TRBV5-1|TRBJ2-5|NA|once
CASSTRQETQYF
TGCGCCAGCAGCACCCGACAAGAGACCCAGTACTTC
>TRBV12-3/TRBV12-4|TRBJ2-5|TRBD2|many
CASSSTSGEETQYF
TGTGCCAGCAGTTCGACTAGCGGAGAAGAGACCCAGTACTTC